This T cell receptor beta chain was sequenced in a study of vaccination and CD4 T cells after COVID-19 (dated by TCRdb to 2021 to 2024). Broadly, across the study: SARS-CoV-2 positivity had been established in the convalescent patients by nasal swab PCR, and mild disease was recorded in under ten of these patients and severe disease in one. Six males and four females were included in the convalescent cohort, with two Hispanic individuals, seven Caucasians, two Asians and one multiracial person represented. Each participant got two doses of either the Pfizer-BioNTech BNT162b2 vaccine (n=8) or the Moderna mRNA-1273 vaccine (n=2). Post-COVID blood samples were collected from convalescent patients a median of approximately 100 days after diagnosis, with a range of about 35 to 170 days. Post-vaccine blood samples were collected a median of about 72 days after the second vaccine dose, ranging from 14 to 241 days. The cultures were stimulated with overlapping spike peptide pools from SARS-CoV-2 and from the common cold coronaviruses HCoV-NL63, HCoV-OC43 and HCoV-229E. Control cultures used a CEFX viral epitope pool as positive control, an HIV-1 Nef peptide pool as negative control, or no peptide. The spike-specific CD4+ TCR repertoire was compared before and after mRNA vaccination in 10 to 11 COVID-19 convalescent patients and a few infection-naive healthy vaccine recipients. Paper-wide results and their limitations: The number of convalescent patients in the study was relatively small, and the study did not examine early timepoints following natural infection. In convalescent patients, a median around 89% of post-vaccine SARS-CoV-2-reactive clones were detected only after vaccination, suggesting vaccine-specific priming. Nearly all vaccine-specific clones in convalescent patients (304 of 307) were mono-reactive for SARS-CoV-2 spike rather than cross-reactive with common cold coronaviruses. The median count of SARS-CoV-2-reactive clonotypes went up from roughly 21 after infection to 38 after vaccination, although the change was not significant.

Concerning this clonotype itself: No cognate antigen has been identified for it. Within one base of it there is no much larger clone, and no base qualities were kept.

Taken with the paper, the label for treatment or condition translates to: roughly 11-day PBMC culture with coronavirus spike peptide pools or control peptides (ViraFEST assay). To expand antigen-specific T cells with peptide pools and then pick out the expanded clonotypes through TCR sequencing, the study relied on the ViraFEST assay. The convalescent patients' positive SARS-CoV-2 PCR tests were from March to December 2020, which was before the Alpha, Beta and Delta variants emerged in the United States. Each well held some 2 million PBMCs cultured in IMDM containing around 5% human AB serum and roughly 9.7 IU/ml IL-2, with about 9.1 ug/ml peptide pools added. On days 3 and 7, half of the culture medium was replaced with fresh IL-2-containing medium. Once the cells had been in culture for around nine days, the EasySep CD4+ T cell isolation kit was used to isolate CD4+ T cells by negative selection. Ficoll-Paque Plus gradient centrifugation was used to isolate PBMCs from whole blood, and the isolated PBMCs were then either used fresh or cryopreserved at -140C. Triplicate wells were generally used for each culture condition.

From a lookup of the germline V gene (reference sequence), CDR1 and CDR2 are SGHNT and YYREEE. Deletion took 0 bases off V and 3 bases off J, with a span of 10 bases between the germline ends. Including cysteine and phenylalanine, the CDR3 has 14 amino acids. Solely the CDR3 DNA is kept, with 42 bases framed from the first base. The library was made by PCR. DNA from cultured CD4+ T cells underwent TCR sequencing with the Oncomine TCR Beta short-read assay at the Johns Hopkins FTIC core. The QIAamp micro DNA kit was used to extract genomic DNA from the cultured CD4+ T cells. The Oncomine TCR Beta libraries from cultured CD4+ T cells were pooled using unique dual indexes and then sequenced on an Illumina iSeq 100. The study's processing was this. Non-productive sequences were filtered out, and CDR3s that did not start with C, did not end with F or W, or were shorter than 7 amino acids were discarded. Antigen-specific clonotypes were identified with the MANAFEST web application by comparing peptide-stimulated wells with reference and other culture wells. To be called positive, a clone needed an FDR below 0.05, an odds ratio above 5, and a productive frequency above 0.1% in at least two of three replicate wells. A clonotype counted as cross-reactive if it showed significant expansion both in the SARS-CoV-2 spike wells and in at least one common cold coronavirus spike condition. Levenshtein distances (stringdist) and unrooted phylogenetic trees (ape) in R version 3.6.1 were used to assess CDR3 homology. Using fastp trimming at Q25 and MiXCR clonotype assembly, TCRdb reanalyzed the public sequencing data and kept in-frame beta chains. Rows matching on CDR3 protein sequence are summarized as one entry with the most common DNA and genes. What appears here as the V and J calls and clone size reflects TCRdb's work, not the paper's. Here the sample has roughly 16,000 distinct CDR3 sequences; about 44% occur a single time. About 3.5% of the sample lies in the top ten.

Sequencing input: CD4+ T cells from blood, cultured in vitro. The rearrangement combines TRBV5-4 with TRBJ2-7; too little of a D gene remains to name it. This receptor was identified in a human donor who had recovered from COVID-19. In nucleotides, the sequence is TGTGCCAGCAGCTTGGCGGTGGGTCACTACGAGCAGTACTTC. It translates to CASSLAVGHYEQYF.